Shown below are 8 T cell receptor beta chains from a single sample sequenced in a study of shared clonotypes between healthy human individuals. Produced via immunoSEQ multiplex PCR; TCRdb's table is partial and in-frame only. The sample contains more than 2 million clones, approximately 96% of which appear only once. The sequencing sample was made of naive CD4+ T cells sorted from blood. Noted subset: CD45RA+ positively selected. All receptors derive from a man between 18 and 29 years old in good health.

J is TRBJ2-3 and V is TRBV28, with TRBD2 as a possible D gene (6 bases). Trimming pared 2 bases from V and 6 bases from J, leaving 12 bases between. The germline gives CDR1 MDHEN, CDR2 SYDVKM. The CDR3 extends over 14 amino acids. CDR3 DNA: TGTGCCAGCAGTTTAGGGACTTTTGAGGATACGCAGTATTTT. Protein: CASSLGTFEDTQYF.

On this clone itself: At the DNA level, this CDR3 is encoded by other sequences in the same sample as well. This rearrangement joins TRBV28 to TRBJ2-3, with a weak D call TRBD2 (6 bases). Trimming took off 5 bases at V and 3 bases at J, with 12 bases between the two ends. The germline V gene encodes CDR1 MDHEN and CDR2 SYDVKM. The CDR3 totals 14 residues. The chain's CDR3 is CASSPSGGTDTQYF. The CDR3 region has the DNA TGTGCCAGCAGTCCCTCTGGGGGGACAGATACGCAGTATTTT.

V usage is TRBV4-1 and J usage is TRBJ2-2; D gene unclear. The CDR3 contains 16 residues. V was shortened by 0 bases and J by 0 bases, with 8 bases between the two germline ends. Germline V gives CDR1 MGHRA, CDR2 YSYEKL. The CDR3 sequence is CASSQDLRTNTGELFF. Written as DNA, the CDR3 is TGCGCCAGCAGCCAAGATCTTCGAACGAACACCGGGGAGCTGTTTTTT.

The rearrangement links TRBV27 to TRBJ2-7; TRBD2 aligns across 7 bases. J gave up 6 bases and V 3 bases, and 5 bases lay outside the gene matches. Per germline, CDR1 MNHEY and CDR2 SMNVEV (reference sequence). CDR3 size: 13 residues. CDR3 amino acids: CASSLVWGGEQYF. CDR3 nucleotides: TGTGCCAGCAGTTTGGTGTGGGGGGGCGAGCAGTACTTC.

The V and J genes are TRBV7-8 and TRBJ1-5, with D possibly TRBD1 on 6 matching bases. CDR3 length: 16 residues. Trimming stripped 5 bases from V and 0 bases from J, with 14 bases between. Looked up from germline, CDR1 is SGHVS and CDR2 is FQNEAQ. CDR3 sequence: CASSTRWTDSNQPQHF. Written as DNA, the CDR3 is TGTGCCAGCAGCACAAGATGGACAGATAGCAATCAGCCCCAGCATTTT.

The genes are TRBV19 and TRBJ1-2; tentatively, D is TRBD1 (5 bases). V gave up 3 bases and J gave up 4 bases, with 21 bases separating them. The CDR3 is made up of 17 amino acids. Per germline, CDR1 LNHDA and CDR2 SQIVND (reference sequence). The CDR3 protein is CASSISQAYPTLYGYTF. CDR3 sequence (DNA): TGTGCCAGTAGTATTTCACAGGCCTACCCGACCCTCTATGGCTACACCTTC.

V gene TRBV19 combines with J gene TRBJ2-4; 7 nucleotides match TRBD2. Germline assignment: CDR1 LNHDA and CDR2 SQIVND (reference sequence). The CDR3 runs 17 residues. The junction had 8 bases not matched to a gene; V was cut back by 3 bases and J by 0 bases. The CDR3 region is CASSILGSGVAKNIQYF. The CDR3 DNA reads TGTGCCAGTAGTATTTTAGGCAGCGGGGTAGCCAAAAACATTCAGTACTTC.

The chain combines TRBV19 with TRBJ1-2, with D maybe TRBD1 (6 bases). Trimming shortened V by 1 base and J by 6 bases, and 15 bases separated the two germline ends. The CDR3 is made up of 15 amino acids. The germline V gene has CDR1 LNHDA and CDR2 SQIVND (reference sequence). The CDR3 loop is CASSIGARGGDGYTF. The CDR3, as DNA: TGTGCCAGTAGTATAGGAGCCAGGGGAGGGGATGGCTACACCTTC.